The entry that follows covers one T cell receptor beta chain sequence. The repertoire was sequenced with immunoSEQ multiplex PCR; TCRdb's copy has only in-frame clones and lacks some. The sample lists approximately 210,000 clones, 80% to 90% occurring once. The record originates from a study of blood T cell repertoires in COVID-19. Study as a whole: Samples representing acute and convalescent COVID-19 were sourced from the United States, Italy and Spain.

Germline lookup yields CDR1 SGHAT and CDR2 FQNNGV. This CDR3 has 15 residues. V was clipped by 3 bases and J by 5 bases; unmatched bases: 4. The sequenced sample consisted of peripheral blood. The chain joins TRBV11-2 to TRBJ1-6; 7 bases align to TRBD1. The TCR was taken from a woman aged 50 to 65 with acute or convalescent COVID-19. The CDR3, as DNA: TGTGCCAGCAGCTTGCTAGGGGGCAATAATTCACCCCTCCACTTT. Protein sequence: CASSLLGGNNSPLHF.